Each of the 4 T cell receptor beta chains below was sequenced from the same sample in a study of T cell responses to AZD1222 COVID-19 vaccine (dated by TCRdb to the early 2020s). The method behind the library was the immunoSEQ multiplex PCR assay. Entries here come from immuneACCESS through TCRdb and include only in-frame sequences with V and J called. Some clones fail to appear in such tables; in the studies checked, an unresolved V gene covers under half of the shortfall, and the cause of the remainder is unknown. Counted in this sample were around 95,000 clones; about nine tenths of them appeared once. The ten largest clones take up 1.5% to 2% of the sample. The label giving this sample's time point can be read as: baseline before first vaccination. The sample here was peripheral blood, taken on day 0 of AZD1222 vaccination. These receptors came from an adult in good health.

The genes are TRBV5-1 and TRBJ2-7; tentatively, D is TRBD1 (6 bases). The CDR3 covers 15 residues. Trimming stripped 0 bases from V and 0 bases from J, with 10 bases between. Germline V CDR1 and CDR2: SGHRS, YFSETQ. CDR3 nucleotide sequence: TGCGCCAGCAGCTTGGGACAGGCGGACTCCTACGAGCAGTACTTC. Protein sequence: CASSLGQADSYEQYF.

The chain joins TRBV6-4 to TRBJ1-5; TRBD1 might be the D (6 bases). The CDR3 has 12 amino acids. V was shortened by 6 bases and J by 4 bases, with 7 bases between the two germline ends. Germline-derived CDR1 and CDR2 are MRHNA and SNTAGT. CDR3: CASSGQNQPQHF. CDR3 nucleotides: TGTGCCAGCAGCGGACAGAATCAGCCCCAGCATTTT.

V gene TRBV6-5 combines with J gene TRBJ2-7; D not certain. Germline V gene sequence: CDR1 MNHEY, CDR2 SVGAGI. Trimming cost V 4 bases and J 1 base, with 11 bases left between them. The CDR3 totals 14 residues. The CDR3 region is CASSLPGLSYEQYF. The CDR3, as DNA: TGTGCCAGCAGTTTACCAGGTTTATCCTACGAGCAGTACTTC.

V and J are TRBV28 and TRBJ1-5, with D possibly being TRBD1 (5 bases). The CDR3 has 15 residues. The V end was cut by 5 bases, the J end by 5 bases, with 16 bases between. Germline CDR1 reads MDHEN; CDR2 reads SYDVKM. The CDR3 region is CASSGAQTADQPQHF. In DNA, the CDR3 is TGTGCCAGCAGTGGGGCCCAGACGGCCGATCAGCCCCAGCATTTT.